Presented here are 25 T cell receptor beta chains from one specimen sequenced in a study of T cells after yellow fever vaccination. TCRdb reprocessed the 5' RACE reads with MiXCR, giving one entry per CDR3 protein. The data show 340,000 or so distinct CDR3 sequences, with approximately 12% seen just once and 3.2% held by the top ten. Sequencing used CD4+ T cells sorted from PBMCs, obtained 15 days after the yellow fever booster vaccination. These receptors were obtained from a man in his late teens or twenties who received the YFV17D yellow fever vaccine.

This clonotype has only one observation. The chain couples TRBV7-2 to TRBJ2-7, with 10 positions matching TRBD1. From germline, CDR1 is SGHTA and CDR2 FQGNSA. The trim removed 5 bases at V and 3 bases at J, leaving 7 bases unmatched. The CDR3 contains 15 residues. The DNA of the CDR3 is TGTGCCAGCAGCCCACCCCGGGACAGGGGCTACGAGCAGTACTTC. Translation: CASSPPRDRGYEQYF. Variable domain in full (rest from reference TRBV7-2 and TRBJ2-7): GAGVSQSPSNKVTEKGKDVELRCDPISGHTALYWYRQSLGQGLEFLIYFQGNSAPDKSGLPSDRFSAERTGGSVSTLTIQRTQQEDSAVYLCASSPPRDRGYEQYFGPGTRLTVT.

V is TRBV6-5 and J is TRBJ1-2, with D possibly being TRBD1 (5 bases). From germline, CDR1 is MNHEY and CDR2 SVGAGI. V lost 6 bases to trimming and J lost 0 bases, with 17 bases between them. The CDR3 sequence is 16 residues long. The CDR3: CASRPVRGPSNYGYTF. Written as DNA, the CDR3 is TGTGCCAGCAGGCCGGTTAGGGGACCCTCTAACTATGGCTACACCTTC.

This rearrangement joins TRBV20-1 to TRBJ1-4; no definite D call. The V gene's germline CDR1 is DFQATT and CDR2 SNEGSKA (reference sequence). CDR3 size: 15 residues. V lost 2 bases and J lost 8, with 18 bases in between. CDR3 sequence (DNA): TGCAGTGCTAGACTCCCGGGGAGCCCGCTAGAAAAACTGTTTTTT. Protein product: CSARLPGSPLEKLFF.

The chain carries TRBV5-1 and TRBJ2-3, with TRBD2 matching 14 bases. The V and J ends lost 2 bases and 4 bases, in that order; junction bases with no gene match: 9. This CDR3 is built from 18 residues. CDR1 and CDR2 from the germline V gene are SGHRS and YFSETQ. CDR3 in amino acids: CASSFQTPTSGGADTQYF. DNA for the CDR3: TGCGCCAGCAGCTTCCAGACACCGACTAGCGGGGGGGCAGATACGCAGTATTTT.

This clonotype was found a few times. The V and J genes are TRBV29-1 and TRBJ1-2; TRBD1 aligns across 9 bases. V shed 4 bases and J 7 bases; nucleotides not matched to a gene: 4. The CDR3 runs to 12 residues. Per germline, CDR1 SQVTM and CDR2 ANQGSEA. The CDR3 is CSVGGQGGGYTF. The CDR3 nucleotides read TGCAGCGTTGGGGGACAGGGAGGTGGCTACACCTTC.

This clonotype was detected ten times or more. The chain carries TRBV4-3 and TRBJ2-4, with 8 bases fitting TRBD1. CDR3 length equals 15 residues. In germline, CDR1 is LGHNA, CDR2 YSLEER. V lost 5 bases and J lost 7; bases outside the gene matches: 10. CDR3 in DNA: TGCGCCAGCAGCTTGACCGGGACAGGAGGCAACATTCAGTACTTC. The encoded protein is CASSLTGTGGNIQYF.

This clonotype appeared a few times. The CDR3 DNA follows: TGCGCCAGCAGCTTGGACATTTCGGTCGAAAAACTGTTTTTT. It encodes CASSLDISVEKLFF. The rearrangement uses TRBV5-1 and TRBJ1-4; D unresolved. The CDR3 length is 14 residues. CDR1 is SGHRS, CDR2 YFSETQ, per germline. V lost 0 bases and J lost 8, with 11 bases in between.

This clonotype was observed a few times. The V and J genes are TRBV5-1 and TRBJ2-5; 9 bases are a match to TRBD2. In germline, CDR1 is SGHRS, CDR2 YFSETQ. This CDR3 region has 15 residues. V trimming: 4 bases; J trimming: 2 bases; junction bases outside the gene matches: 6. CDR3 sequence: CASSGTSFVQETQYF. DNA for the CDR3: TGCGCCAGCAGCGGGACTAGCTTTGTGCAAGAGACCCAGTACTTC. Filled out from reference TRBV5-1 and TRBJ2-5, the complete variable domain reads KAGVTQTPRYLIKTRGQQVTLSCSPISGHRSVSWYQQTPGQGLQFLFEYFSETQRNKGNFPGRFSGRQFSNSRSEMNVSTLELGDSALYLCASSGTSFVQETQYFGPGTRLLVL.

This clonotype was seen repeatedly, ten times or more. CDR3 coding DNA: TGCGCCAGCAGCTTACGGGGGGGAAGCACAGATACGCAGTATTTT. It specifies CASSLRGGSTDTQYF. The V call is TRBV4-1, the J call TRBJ2-3; 8 nucleotides agree with TRBD2. The CDR3 sequence is 15 residues long. The germline V gene encodes CDR1 MGHRA and CDR2 YSYEKL. The V segment lost 5 bases and the J segment 0 bases; nucleotides outside the gene matches: 4.

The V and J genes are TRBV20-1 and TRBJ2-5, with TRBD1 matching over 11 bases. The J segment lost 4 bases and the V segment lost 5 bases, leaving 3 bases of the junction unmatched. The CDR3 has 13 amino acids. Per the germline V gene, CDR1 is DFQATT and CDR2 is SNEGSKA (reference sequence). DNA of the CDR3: TGCAGTGCTTTGGACAGGGGGCTAGAGACCCAGTACTTC. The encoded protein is CSALDRGLETQYF.

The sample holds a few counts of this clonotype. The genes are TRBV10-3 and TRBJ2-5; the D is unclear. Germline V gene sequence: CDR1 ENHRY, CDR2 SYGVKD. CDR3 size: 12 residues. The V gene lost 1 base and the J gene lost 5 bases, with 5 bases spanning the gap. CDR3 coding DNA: TGTGCCATCAGTGAGTTGCGGGAGACCCAGTACTTC. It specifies CAISELRETQYF.

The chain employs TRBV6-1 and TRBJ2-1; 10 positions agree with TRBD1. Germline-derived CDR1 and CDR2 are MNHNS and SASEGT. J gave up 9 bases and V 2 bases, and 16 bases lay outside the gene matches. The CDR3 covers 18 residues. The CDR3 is CASSEPGGGQGRLAEQFF. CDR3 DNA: TGTGCCAGCAGTGAACCTGGTGGGGGACAGGGGAGGCTTGCTGAGCAGTTCTTC.

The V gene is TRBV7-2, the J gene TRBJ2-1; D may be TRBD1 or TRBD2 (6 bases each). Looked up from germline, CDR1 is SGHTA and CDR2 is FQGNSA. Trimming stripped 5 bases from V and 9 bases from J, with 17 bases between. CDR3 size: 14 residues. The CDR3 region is CASSVIGGIGEQFF. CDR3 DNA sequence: TGTGCCAGCAGCGTTATAGGGGGGATCGGTGAGCAGTTCTTC. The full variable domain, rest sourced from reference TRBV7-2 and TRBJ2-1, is GAGVSQSPSNKVTEKGKDVELRCDPISGHTALYWYRQSLGQGLEFLIYFQGNSAPDKSGLPSDRFSAERTGGSVSTLTIQRTQQEDSAVYLCASSVIGGIGEQFFGPGTRLTVL.

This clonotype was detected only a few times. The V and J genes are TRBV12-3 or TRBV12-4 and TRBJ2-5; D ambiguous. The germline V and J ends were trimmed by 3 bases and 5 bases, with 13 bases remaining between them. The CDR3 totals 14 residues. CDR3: CASSLWTTSETQYF. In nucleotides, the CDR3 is TGTGCCAGCAGTTTGTGGACGACTTCGGAGACCCAGTACTTC.

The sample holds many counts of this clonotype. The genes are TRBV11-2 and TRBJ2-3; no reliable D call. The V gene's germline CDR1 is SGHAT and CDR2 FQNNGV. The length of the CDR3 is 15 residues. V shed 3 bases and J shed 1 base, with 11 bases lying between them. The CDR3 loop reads CASSFPLRGTDTQYF. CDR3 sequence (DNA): TGTGCCAGCAGCTTCCCTCTTCGTGGCACAGATACGCAGTATTTT.

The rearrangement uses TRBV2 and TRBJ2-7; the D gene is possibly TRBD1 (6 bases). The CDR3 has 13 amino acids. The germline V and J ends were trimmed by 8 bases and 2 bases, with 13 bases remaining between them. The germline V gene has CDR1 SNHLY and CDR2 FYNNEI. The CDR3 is CASGTPDTYEQYF. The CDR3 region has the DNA TGTGCCAGCGGGACACCAGATACCTACGAGCAGTACTTC.

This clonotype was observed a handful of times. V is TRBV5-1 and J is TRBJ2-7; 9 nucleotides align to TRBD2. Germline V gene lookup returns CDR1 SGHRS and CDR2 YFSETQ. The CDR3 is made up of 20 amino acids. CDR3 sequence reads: CASSFTESGGPPKRNPTKRV. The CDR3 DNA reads TGCGCCAGCAGCTTCACCGAGAGCGGGGGGCCTCCAAAGAGGAATCCTACGAAACGGGTC.

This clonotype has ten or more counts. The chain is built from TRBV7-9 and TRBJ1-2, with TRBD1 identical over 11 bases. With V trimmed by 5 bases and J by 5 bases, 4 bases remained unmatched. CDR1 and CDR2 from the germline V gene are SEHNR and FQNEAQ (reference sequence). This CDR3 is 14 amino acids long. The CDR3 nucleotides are TGTGCCAGCAGCCCGGACAGGGGGCTATATGGCTACACCTTC. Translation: CASSPDRGLYGYTF.

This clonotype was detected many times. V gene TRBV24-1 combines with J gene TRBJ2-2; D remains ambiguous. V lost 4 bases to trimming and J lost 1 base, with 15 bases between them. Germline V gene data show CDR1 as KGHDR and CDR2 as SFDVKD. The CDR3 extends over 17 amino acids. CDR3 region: CATSDSGWLRNTGELFF. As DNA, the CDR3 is TGTGCCACCAGTGACTCTGGGTGGCTTAGGAACACCGGGGAGCTGTTTTTT.

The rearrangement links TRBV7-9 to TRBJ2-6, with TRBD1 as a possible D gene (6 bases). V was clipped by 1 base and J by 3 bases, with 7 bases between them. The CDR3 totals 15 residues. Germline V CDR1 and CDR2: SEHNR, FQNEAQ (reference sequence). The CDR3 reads CASSLGRGGANVLTF. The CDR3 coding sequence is TGTGCCAGCAGCTTAGGCAGGGGTGGGGCCAACGTCCTGACTTTC.

CDR3 amino acids: CYKGGSGCTEAFF. Here the CDR3 DNA reads TGCTATAAAGGGGGGTCGGGTTGCACTGAAGCTTTCTTT. V and J are TRBV20-1 and TRBJ1-1, with TRBD1 as a possible D gene (6 bases). This CDR3 is 13 amino acids long. Germline V gene lookup returns CDR1 DFQATT and CDR2 SNEGSKA (reference sequence).

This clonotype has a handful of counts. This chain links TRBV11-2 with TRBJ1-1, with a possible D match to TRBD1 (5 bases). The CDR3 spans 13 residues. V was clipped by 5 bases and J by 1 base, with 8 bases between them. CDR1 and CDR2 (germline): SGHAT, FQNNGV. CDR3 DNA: TGTGCCAGCAGCGATCAGGGGAACACTGAAGCTTTCTTT. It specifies CASSDQGNTEAFF.

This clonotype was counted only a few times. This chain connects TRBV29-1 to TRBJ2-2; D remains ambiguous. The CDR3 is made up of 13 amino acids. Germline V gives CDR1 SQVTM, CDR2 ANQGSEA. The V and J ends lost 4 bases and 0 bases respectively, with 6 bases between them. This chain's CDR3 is CSVGASNTGELFF. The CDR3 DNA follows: TGCAGCGTTGGAGCGTCGAACACCGGGGAGCTGTTTTTT.

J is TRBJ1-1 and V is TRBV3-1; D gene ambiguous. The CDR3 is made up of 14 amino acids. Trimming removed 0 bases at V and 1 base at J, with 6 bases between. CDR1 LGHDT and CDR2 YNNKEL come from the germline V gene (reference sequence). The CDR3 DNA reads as TGTGCCAGCAGCCAAGAGAGGTGGAACACTGAAGCTTTCTTT. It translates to CASSQERWNTEAFF.

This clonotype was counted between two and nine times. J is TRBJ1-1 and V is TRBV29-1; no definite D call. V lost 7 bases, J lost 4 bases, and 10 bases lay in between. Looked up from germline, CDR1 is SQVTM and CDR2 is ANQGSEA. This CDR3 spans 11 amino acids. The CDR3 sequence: CSGRGFTEAFF. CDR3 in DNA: TGCAGCGGGCGGGGTTTCACTGAAGCTTTCTTT.